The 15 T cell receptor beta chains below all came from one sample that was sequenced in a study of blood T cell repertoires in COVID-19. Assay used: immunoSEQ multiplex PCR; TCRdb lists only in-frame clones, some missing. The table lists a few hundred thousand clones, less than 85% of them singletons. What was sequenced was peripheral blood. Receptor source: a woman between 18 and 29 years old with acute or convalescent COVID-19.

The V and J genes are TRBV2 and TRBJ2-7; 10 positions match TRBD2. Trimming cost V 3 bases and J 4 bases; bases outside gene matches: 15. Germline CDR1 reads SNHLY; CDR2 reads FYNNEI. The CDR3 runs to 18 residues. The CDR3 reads CASSDGLAGVKTLYEQYF. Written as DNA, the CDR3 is TGTGCCAGCAGTGACGGGCTAGCGGGAGTCAAAACATTATACGAGCAGTACTTC.

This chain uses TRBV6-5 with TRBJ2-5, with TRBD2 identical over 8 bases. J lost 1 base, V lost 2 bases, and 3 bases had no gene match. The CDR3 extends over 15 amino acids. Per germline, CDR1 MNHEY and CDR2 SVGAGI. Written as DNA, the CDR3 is TGTGCCAGCAGTTACGGACTAGCTGTCCAAGAGACCCAGTACTTC. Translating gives CASSYGLAVQETQYF.

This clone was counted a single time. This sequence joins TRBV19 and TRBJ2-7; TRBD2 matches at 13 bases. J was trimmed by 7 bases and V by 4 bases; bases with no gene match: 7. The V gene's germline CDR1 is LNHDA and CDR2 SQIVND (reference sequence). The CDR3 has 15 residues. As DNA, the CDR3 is TGTGCCAGTAGTAACGGACTAGCGGGAGCGGGGGAGCAGTACTTC. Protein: CASSNGLAGAGEQYF.

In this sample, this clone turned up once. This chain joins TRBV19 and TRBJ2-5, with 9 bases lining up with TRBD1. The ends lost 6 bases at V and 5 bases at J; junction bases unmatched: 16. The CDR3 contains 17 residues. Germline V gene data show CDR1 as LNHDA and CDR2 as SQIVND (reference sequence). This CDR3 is CASSLGMTGGSGETQYF. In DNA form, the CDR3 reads TGTGCCAGTAGCTTGGGGATGACAGGGGGATCGGGGGAGACCCAGTACTTC.

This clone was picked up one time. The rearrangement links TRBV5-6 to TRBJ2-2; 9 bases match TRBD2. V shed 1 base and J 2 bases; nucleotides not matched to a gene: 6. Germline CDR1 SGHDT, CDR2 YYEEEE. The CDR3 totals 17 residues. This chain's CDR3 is CASSLLGLAGNTGELFF. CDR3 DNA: TGTGCCAGCAGCTTGCTCGGTCTAGCGGGAAACACCGGGGAGCTGTTTTTT.

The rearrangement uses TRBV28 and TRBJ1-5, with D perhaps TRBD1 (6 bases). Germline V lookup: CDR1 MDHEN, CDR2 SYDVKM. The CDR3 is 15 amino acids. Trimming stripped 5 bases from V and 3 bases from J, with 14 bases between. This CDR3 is CASSQSQGLNQPQHF. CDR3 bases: TGTGCCAGCAGTCAATCACAGGGCCTCAATCAGCCCCAGCATTTT.

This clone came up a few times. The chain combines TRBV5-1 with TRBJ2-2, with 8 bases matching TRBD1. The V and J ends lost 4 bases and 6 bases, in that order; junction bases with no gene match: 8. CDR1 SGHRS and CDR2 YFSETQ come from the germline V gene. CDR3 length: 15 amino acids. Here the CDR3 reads CASSPDRGRAGELFF. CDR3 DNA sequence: TGCGCCAGCAGCCCTGACAGGGGCCGGGCCGGGGAGCTGTTTTTT.

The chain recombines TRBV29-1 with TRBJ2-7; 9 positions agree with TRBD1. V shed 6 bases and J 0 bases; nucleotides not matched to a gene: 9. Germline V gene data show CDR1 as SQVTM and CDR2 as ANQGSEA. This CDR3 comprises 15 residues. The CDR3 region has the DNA TGCAGCGTGGCTAACGGACAGGGGTTCTCCTACGAGCAGTACTTC. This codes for CSVANGQGFSYEQYF.

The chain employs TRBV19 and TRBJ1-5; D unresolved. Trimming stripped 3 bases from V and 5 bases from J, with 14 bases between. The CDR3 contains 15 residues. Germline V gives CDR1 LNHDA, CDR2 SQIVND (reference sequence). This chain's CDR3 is CASSIRSEPHQPQHF. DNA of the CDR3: TGTGCCAGTAGTATTCGGTCCGAGCCCCATCAGCCCCAGCATTTT.

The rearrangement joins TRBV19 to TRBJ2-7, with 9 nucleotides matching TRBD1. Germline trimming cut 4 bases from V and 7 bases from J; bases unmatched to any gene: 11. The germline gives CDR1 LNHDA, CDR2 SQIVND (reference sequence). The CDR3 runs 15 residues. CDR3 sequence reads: CASSSMGQGPVEQYF. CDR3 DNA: TGTGCCAGTAGTAGCATGGGACAGGGCCCCGTTGAGCAGTACTTC.

CDR3 nucleotide sequence: TGTGCCAGCAGCAAAATTGCGGACACCCCCTTTGTCGGTGAGTCCTACGAGCAGTACTTC. This sequence encodes CASSKIADTPFVGESYEQYF. The V and J genes are TRBV21-1 and TRBJ2-7; the table's TRBD1 call for D was not verified on the DNA. TRBV21-1 is deemed a pseudogene. CDR3 length: 20 amino acids.

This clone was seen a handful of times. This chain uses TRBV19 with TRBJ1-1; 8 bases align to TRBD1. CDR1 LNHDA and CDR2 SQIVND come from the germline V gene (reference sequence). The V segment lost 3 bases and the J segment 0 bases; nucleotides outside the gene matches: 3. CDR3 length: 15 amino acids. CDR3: CASSMTGALNTEAFF. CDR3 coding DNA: TGTGCCAGTAGTATGACAGGGGCCCTGAACACTGAAGCTTTCTTT.

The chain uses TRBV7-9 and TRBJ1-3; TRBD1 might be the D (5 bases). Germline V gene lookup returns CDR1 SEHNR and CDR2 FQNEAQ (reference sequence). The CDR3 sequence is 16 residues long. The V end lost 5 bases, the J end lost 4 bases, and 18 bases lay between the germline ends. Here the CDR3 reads CASSTREGTTGNTIYF. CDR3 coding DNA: TGTGCCAGCAGCACGCGGGAGGGGACTACAGGAAACACCATATATTTT.

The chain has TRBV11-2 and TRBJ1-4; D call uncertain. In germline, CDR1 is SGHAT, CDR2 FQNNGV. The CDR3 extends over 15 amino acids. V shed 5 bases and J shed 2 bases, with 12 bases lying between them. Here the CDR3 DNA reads TGTGCCAGCAGCCCCTCGGGGTTCACTAATGAAAAACTGTTTTTT. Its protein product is CASSPSGFTNEKLFF.

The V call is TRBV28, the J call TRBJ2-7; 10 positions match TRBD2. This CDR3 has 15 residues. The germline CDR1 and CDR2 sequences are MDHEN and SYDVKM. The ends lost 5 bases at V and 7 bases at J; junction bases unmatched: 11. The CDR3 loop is CASSLTLAGAREQYF. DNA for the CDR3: TGTGCCAGCAGTCTTACTCTAGCGGGAGCGAGGGAGCAGTACTTC.